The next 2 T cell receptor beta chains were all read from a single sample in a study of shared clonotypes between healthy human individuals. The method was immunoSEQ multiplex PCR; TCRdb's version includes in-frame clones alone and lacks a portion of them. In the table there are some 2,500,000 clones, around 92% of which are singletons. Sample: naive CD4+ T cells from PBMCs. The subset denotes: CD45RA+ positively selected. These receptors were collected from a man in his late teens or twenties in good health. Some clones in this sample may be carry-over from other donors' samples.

The CDR3 loop reads CASSSGGGSSYEQYF. The CDR3 DNA follows: TGTGCCAGCAGTTCCGGAGGGGGCAGCTCCTACGAGCAGTACTTC. This sequence joins TRBV28 and TRBJ2-7; weak D call: TRBD1 (7 bases). Germline V gene data show CDR1 as MDHEN and CDR2 as SYDVKM. CDR3 length: 15 residues. V dropped 4 bases and J dropped 0 bases, with 13 bases sitting between them.

The CDR3, as DNA: TGTGCCAGCAGGACGCCCCCGAGGGAGCAGTACTTC. This encodes CASRTPPREQYF. The rearrangement uses TRBV28 and TRBJ2-7; no firm D call. Germline V gene sequence: CDR1 MDHEN, CDR2 SYDVKM. V lost 6 bases, J lost 7 bases, and 13 bases lay in between. The CDR3 is made up of 12 amino acids.